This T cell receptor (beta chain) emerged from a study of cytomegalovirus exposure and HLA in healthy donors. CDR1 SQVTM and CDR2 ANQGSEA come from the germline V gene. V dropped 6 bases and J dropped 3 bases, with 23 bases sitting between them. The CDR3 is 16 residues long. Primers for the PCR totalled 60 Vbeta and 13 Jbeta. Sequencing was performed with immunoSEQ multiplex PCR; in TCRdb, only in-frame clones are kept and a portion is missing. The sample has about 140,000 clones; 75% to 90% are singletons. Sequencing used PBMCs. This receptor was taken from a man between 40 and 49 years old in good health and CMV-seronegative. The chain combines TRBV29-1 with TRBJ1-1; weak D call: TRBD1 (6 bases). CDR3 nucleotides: TGCAGCGTATTCTCAGACAGGACACTAGGGGACACTGAAGCTTTCTTT. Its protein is CSVFSDRTLGDTEAFF.